The source of this T cell receptor (beta chain) is a study of chemoradiotherapy in HPV16-positive cancers. This CDR3 has 15 residues. Germline V gene sequence: CDR1 LNHDA, CDR2 SQIVND (reference sequence). Deletions cut 0 bases from V and 0 bases from J, with 6 bases between. Some clones are missing from TCRdb's copy, which holds only in-frame ones; the method was immunoSEQ multiplex PCR. The table has about 66,000 clones, roughly 90% seen once. This specimen consisted of blood, obtained from a patient who underwent chemoradiotherapy. This chain uses TRBV19 with TRBJ1-5; no reliable D call. The clonotype originates from a human donor with HPV-associated anogenital cancer. The CDR3 spells CASSIDEYSNQPQHF. CDR3 DNA: TGTGCCAGTAGTATAGACGAATATAGCAATCAGCCCCAGCATTTT.